These 28 T cell receptor beta chains originate from one sample sequenced in a study of cytomegalovirus exposure and HLA in healthy donors. This PCR relied on a set of 60 Vbeta primers and 13 Jbeta primers. Sequenced by immunoSEQ multiplex PCR; TCRdb stores in-frame clones only, minus some. The sample carries about 160,000 clones, 75% to 80% recorded once. Sequencing was carried out using PBMCs. These receptor sequences come from a woman in her forties in good health and CMV-seronegative.

The chain carries TRBV7-9 and TRBJ1-1; TRBD1 matches 9 bases. Germline values: CDR1 SEHNR, CDR2 FQNEAQ (reference sequence). Losses at the gene ends were 6 bases for V and 1 base for J; bases not matched to a gene: 6. There are 15 residues in the CDR3. DNA for the CDR3: TGTGCCAGCAGACCTTGGACAGGGGAGAACACTGAAGCTTTCTTT. Its translation is CASRPWTGENTEAFF.

The chain carries TRBV5-4 and TRBJ1-1; D unresolved. CDR1 and CDR2 (germline): SGHNT, YYREEE (reference sequence). The CDR3 has 14 residues. V lost 0 bases and J lost 2, with 8 bases in between. CDR3 amino acids: CASSLDALNTEAFF. The CDR3 DNA sequence: TGTGCCAGCAGCTTGGATGCACTCAACACTGAAGCTTTCTTT.

This clone was seen a few times. This chain joins TRBV11-2 and TRBJ2-7; D might be TRBD2 (5 bases). V lost 3 bases to trimming and J lost 0 bases, with 9 bases between them. This CDR3 region has 14 residues. Germline V gives CDR1 SGHAT, CDR2 FQNNGV. This CDR3 is CASSFEGSSYEQYF. The CDR3 coding sequence is TGTGCCAGCAGCTTTGAGGGCAGCTCCTACGAGCAGTACTTC. Combining the CDR3 with reference TRBV11-2 and TRBJ2-7 gives the whole variable domain EAGVAQSPRYKIIEKRQSVAFWCNPISGHATLYWYQQILGQGPKLLIQFQNNGVVDDSQLPKDRFSAERLKGVDSTLKIQPAKLEDSAVYLCASSFEGSSYEQYFGPGTRLTVT.

J is TRBJ2-1 and V is TRBV5-1; weak D call: TRBD1 (5 bases). The CDR3 is 14 amino acids. CDR1 is SGHRS, CDR2 YFSETQ, per germline. V lost 0 bases to trimming and J lost 7 bases, with 11 bases between them. The CDR3 spells CASSLVQGRNEQFF. CDR3 bases: TGCGCCAGCAGCTTGGTGCAGGGAAGGAATGAGCAGTTCTTC.

The chain employs TRBV4-2 and TRBJ2-1; 10 bases match TRBD1. V trimming: 1 base; J trimming: 4 bases; junction bases outside the gene matches: 7. The CDR3 is 17 amino acids. Germline CDR1 and CDR2: LGHNA and YNFKEQ. CDR3 coding DNA: TGTGCCAGCAGCCAAGTGACAGGGGGCCAGCCTTACAATGAGCAGTTCTTC. This encodes CASSQVTGGQPYNEQFF.

The rearrangement links TRBV10-2 to TRBJ1-4; tentative D call: TRBD1 (5 bases). The CDR3 contains 15 residues. With 6 bases removed from V and 8 bases from J, the gap between germline ends came to 19 bases. Germline CDR1 reads WSHSY; CDR2 reads SAAADI. The DNA of the CDR3 is TGCGCCAGCAGACTTACGGGGGGGGTCGGCGAAAAACTGTTTTTT. This codes for CASRLTGGVGEKLFF.

V usage is TRBV4-1 and J usage is TRBJ2-3; a weak D match, TRBD2 (7 bases). Germline V gene sequence: CDR1 MGHRA, CDR2 YSYEKL. Trimming removed 4 bases from V and 5 bases from J, with 22 bases in between. The CDR3 consists of 17 residues. The DNA for the CDR3 is TGCGCCAGCAGCCCTGTCATGTCGGGGGGCCGCGGAGATACGCAGTATTTT. It encodes CASSPVMSGGRGDTQYF.

The chain uses TRBV5-1 and TRBJ1-2, with D possibly matching TRBD1 (5 bases). The CDR3 has 16 amino acids. Germline assignment: CDR1 SGHRS and CDR2 YFSETQ. V shed 0 bases and J shed 0 bases, with 12 bases lying between them. The CDR3, as DNA: TGCGCCAGCAGCTTGGGAAAGTGGGGGGCTAACTATGGCTACACCTTC. Its protein is CASSLGKWGANYGYTF.

The chain links TRBV5-1 to TRBJ2-7, with TRBD2 identical over 8 bases. There are 14 residues in the CDR3. V gave up 1 base and J gave up 3 bases; unmatched junction bases: 3. Germline CDR1 SGHRS, CDR2 YFSETQ. The CDR3 DNA reads TGCGCCAGCAGCTTGAGCGGGGGCTACTACGAGCAGTACTTC. Amino acid sequence: CASSLSGGYYEQYF.

This chain uses TRBV2 with TRBJ1-4; 7 bases map to TRBD1. Per germline, CDR1 SNHLY and CDR2 FYNNEI. The CDR3 length is 14 residues. V lost 8 bases to trimming and J lost 4 bases; unmatched junction nucleotides: 7. CDR3 coding DNA: TGTGCCAGCTCAACGGGACAGAGTAATGAAAAACTGTTTTTT. Translated, it gives CASSTGQSNEKLFF.

The chain carries TRBV19 and TRBJ1-5; TRBD1 matches at 8 bases. The V segment lost 7 bases and the J segment 5 bases; nucleotides outside the gene matches: 7. The CDR3 loop spans 14 amino acids. The germline V gene encodes CDR1 LNHDA and CDR2 SQIVND (reference sequence). CDR3 region: CASKLRGRDQPQHF. In DNA form, the CDR3 reads TGTGCCAGTAAACTCAGGGGGCGCGATCAGCCCCAGCATTTT.

The chain links TRBV11-2 to TRBJ2-1; 9 nucleotides align to TRBD1. The germline V gene encodes CDR1 SGHAT and CDR2 FQNNGV. With V trimmed by 4 bases and J by 3 bases, 7 bases remained unmatched. This CDR3 contains 16 residues. CDR3 nucleotide sequence: TGTGCCAGCAGCTCATTCCGGGACAGGGACTACAATGAGCAGTTCTTC. Amino acid sequence: CASSSFRDRDYNEQFF.

This chain connects TRBV19 to TRBJ1-2; tentatively, D is TRBD1 (6 bases). Per germline, CDR1 LNHDA and CDR2 SQIVND (reference sequence). V was shortened by 9 bases and J by 8 bases, with 22 bases between the two germline ends. The CDR3 is 14 residues long. CDR3: CASTSLQGTGGYTF. CDR3 sequence (DNA): TGTGCCAGCACCTCCCTTCAGGGGACGGGCGGCTACACCTTC.

This clone was picked up a small number of times. V usage is TRBV9 and J usage is TRBJ1-6, with TRBD1 identical over 7 bases. This CDR3 region has 13 residues. The junction had 2 bases not matched to a gene; V was cut back by 3 bases and J by 8 bases. CDR1 and CDR2 from the germline V gene are SGDLS and YYNGEE. CDR3 in DNA: TGTGCCAGCAGCGGGACAGGTTATTCACCCCTCCACTTT. It is translated as CASSGTGYSPLHF.

The J gene is TRBJ1-5, the V gene TRBV4-2; D unresolved. Per germline, CDR1 LGHNA and CDR2 YNFKEQ. The V end was cut by 0 bases, the J end by 3 bases, with 6 bases between. There are 14 residues in the CDR3. This chain's CDR3 is CASSQDSFNQPQHF. As DNA, the CDR3 is TGTGCCAGCAGCCAAGACAGTTTCAATCAGCCCCAGCATTTT.

This chain joins TRBV2 and TRBJ2-1, with 10 bases lining up with TRBD2. Trimming cost V 2 bases and J 4 bases; bases outside gene matches: 5. Germline CDR1 reads SNHLY; CDR2 reads FYNNEI. This CDR3 has 16 amino acids. For the CDR3, the DNA is TGTGCCAGCAGTGAAACTCAGCGGGGGGGTTACAATGAGCAGTTCTTC. Its translation: CASSETQRGGYNEQFF. Complete variable domain (other parts from reference TRBV2 and TRBJ2-1): EPEVTQTPSHQVTQMGQEVILRCVPISNHLYFYWYRQILGQKVEFLVSFYNNEISEKSEIFDDQFSVERPDGSNFTLKIRSTKLEDSAMYFCASSETQRGGYNEQFFGPGTRLTVL.

The chain carries TRBV29-1 and TRBJ1-1; TRBD1 agrees at 9 bases. After removal of 4 bases from V and 4 bases from J, the junction contained 10 bases not matched to a gene. The length of the CDR3 is 15 residues. The V gene's germline CDR1 is SQVTM and CDR2 ANQGSEA. The CDR3 nucleotides read TGCAGCGTTGGGGGACAGGGTGTTTGGAGCACTGAAGCTTTCTTT. Its translation is CSVGGQGVWSTEAFF.

The chain recombines TRBV10-1 with TRBJ1-5; 7 positions agree with TRBD1. The germline CDR1 and CDR2 sequences are WNHNN and SYGVQD (reference sequence). The CDR3 is 17 residues long. V gave up 8 bases and J gave up 6 bases; unmatched junction bases: 19. The chain's CDR3 is CASLGQIKLHSVQPQHF. The CDR3 nucleotides read TGCGCCAGCCTGGGACAGATAAAGCTTCATAGTGTTCAGCCCCAGCATTTT.

The genes are TRBV7-9 and TRBJ1-3; weak D call: TRBD1 (5 bases). V dropped 2 bases and J dropped 4 bases, with 12 bases sitting between them. CDR1 SEHNR and CDR2 FQNEAQ come from the germline V gene (reference sequence). The CDR3 spans 15 residues. CDR3 coding DNA: TGTGCCAGCAGCTTACACGGGGGTATAGGAAACACCATATATTTT. This sequence encodes CASSLHGGIGNTIYF. Full variable domain (rest looked up from reference TRBV7-9 and TRBJ1-3): DTGVSQNPRHKITKRGQNVTFRCDPISEHNRLYWYRQTLGQGPEFLTYFQNEAQLEKSRLLSDRFSAERPKGSFSTLEIQRTEQGDSAMYLCASSLHGGIGNTIYFGEGSWLTVV.

This clone came up once. The chain uses TRBV5-1 and TRBJ1-1, with 11 bases fitting TRBD1. The V gene end was trimmed by 4 bases and the J gene end by 1 base; junction bases not matched to a gene: 9. Germline V gives CDR1 SGHRS, CDR2 YFSETQ. There are 17 residues in the CDR3. CDR3 amino acids: CASSVAPGTGGNTEAFF. The CDR3 DNA reads as TGCGCCAGCAGCGTCGCCCCCGGGACAGGGGGGAACACTGAAGCTTTCTTT.

V gene TRBV4-1 combines with J gene TRBJ2-7; weak D call: TRBD2 (5 bases). Germline assignment: CDR1 MGHRA and CDR2 YSYEKL. The V and J ends lost 4 bases and 2 bases respectively, with 9 bases between them. This CDR3 region has 13 residues. The CDR3 DNA reads as TGCGCCAGCAGCCGGCCGGGGACCTACGAGCAGTACTTC. Amino acid sequence: CASSRPGTYEQYF.

This rearrangement joins TRBV6-5 to TRBJ1-6, with D possibly matching TRBD1 (6 bases). The germline V gene has CDR1 MNHEY and CDR2 SVGAGI. The CDR3 is 14 amino acids. With 6 bases removed from V and 7 bases from J, the gap between germline ends came to 13 bases. The CDR3 protein is CASSTTGNNSPLHF. The CDR3 DNA follows: TGTGCCAGCAGCACCACAGGGAACAATTCACCCCTCCACTTT.

The V call is TRBV5-1, the J call TRBJ1-1, with 8 bases lining up with TRBD1. This CDR3 contains 15 residues. Looked up from germline, CDR1 is SGHRS and CDR2 is YFSETQ. The trim removed 4 bases at V and 5 bases at J, leaving 10 bases unmatched. CDR3 nucleotides: TGCGCCAGCAGCAAGGACAGGGTGGATAGGACTGAAGCTTTCTTT. This encodes CASSKDRVDRTEAFF.

This chain joins TRBV28 and TRBJ2-5; no clear D. There are 11 residues in the CDR3. Trimming removed 3 bases from V and 4 bases from J, with 3 bases in between. Germline values: CDR1 MDHEN, CDR2 SYDVKM. In nucleotides, the CDR3 is TGTGCCAGCAGTTTCCGAGAGACCCAGTACTTC. It encodes CASSFRETQYF.

The chain joins TRBV5-5 to TRBJ1-5, with 9 bases that match TRBD1. Germline V lookup: CDR1 SGHKS, CDR2 YYEKEE (reference sequence). The CDR3 length is 15 residues. J gave up 4 bases and V 7 bases, and 9 bases lay outside the gene matches. This CDR3 reads CASGWTGDENQPQHF. Written as DNA, the CDR3 is TGTGCCAGCGGCTGGACAGGGGATGAAAATCAGCCCCAGCATTTT.

The gene calls are TRBV18 and TRBJ2-5; 7 bases map to TRBD1. The DNA matches TRBJ2-7 better at its end, which makes the J call doubtful. CDR3 length: 15 residues. The germline CDR1 and CDR2 sequences are KGHSH and LQKENI. CDR3 protein: CASSPIRDRRYEQYF. The CDR3 nucleotides read TGTGCCAGCTCACCAATCCGGGACAGACGCTACGAGCAGTACTTC.

The chain joins TRBV5-1 to TRBJ1-3; D uncertain. V lost 4 bases, J lost 4 bases, and 15 bases lay in between. Germline V lookup: CDR1 SGHRS, CDR2 YFSETQ. The CDR3 spans 15 residues. The CDR3 is CASSDPGQAGNTIYF. The CDR3 nucleotides are TGCGCCAGCAGCGACCCCGGCCAGGCGGGAAACACCATATATTTT.

The V and J genes are TRBV5-1 and TRBJ1-3; 7 nucleotides agree with TRBD1. The trim removed 4 bases at V and 0 bases at J, leaving 7 bases unmatched. The CDR3 consists of 16 residues. The germline V gene encodes CDR1 SGHRS and CDR2 YFSETQ. CDR3 coding DNA: TGCGCCAGCAGCCCCGGGACAGAGAGCTCTGGAAACACCATATATTTT. Translating gives CASSPGTESSGNTIYF.